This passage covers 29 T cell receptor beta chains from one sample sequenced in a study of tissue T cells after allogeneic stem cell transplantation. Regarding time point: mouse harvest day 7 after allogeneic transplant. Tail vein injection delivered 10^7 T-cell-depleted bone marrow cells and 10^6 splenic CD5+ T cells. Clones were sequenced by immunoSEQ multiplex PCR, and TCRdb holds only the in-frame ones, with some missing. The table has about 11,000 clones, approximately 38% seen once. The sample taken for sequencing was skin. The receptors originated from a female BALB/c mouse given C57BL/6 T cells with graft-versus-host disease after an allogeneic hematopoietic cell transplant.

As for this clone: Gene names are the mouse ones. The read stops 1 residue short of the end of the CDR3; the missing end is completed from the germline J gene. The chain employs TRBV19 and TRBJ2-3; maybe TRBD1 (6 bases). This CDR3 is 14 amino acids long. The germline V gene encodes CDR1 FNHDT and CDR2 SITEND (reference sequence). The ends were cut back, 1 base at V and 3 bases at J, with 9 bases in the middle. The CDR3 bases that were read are TGTGCCAGCAGTATAATCCAGGGGGCAGAAACGCTGTAT. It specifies CASSIIQGAETLY. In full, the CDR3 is CASSIIQGAETLYF.

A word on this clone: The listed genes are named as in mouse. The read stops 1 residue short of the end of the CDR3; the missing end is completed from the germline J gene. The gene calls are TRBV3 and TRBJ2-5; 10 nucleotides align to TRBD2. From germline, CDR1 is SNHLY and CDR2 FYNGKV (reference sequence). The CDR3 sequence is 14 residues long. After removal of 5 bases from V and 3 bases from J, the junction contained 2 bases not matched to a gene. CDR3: CASSRTGGQDTQYF. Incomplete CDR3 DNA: TGTGCCAGCAGCCGGACTGGGGGTCAAGACACCCAGTAC.

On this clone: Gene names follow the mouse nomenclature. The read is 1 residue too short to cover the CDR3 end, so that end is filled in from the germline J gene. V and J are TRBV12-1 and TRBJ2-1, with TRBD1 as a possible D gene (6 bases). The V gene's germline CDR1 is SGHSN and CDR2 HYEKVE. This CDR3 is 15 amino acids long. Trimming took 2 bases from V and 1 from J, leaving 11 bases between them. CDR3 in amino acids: CASSPPGQNYAEQFF. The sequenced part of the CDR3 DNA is TGTGCCAGCTCTCCCCCGGGACAAAACTATGCTGAGCAGTTC.

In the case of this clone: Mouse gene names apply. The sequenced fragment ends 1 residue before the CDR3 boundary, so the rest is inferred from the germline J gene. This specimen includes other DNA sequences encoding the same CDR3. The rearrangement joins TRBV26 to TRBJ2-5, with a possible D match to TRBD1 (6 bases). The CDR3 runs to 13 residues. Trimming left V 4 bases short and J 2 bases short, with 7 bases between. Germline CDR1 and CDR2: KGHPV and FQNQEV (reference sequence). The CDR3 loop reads CASSPGAQDTQYF. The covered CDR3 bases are TGTGCCAGCAGTCCAGGGGCCCAAGACACCCAGTAC.

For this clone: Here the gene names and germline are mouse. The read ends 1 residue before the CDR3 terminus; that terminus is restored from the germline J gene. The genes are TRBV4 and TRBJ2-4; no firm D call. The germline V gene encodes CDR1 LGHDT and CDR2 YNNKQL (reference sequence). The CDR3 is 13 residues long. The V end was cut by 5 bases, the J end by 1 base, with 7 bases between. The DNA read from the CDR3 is TGTGCCAGCAGCCAGAGGGGTCAAAACACCTTGTAC. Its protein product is CASSQRGQNTLY. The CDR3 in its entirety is CASSQRGQNTLYF.

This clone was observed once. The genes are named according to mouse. The sequenced CDR3 bases are TGTGGTGCTAGGGAACAGGCAAACACAGAAGTCTTC. Translated: CGAREQANTEVF. The entire CDR3 sequence reads CGAREQANTEVFF. The chain links TRBV20 to TRBJ1-1, with D possibly TRBD1 on 5 matching bases. From the germline J gene comes the end of the CDR3, since the read stops 1 residue before it. The ends were cut back, 0 bases at V and 0 bases at J, with 5 bases in the middle. The CDR3 length is 13 residues. CDR1 is GFQATS and CDR2 is STVNSAI in the germline V gene.

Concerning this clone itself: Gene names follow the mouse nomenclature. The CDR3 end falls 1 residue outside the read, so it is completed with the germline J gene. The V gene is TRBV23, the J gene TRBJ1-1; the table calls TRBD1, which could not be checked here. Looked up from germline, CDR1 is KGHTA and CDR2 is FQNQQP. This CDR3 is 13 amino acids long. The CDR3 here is CSSSQSPRGVVFF. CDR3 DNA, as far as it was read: TGCTCCAGCAGTCAATCTCCCAGGGGAGTAGTCTTC.

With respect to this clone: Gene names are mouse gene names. The DNA read from the CDR3 is TGTGCCAGCAGCTTGGCGGGACGTAGCTCCTATGAACAGTAC. Translation: CASSLAGRSSYEQY. The complete CDR3 protein is CASSLAGRSSYEQYF. This rearrangement joins TRBV26 to TRBJ2-7; either TRBD1 or TRBD2 may supply D (5 bases each). The CDR3 end falls 1 residue outside the read, so it is completed with the germline J gene. V was pared by 6 bases and J by 0 bases, with 15 bases between. This CDR3 comprises 15 residues. Germline lookup yields CDR1 KGHPV and CDR2 FQNQEV (reference sequence).

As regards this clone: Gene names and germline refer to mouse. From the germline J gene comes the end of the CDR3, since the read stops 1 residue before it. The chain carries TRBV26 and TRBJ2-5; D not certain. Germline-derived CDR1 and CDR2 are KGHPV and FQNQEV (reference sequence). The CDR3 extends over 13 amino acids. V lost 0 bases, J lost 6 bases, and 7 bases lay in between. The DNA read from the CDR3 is TGTGCCAGCAGTCTGTCCAACGCTGACACCCAGTAC. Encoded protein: CASSLSNADTQY. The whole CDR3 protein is CASSLSNADTQYF.

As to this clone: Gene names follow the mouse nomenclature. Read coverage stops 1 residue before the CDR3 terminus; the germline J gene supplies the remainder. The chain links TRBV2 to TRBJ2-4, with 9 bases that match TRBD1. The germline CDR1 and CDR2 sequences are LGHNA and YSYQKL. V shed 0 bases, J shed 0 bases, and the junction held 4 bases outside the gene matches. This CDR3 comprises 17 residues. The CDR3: CASSQDYGTGSQNTLYF. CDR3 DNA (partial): TGTGCCAGCAGCCAAGATTACGGGACAGGGAGTCAAAACACCTTGTAC.

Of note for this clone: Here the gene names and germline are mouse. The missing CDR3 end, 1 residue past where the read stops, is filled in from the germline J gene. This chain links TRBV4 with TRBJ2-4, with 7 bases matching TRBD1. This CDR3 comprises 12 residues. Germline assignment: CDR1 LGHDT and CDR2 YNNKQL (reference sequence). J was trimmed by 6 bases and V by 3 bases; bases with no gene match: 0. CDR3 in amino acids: CASSYRGNTLYF. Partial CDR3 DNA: TGTGCCAGCAGCTACAGGGGGAACACCTTGTAC.

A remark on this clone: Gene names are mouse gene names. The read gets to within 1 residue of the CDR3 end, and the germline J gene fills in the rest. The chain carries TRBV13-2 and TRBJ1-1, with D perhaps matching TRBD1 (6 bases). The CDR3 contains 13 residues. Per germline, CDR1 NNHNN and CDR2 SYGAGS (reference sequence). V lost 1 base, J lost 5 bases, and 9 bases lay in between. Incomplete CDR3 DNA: TGTGCCAGCGGTGATCAGGGACAAACAGAAGTCTTC. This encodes CASGDQGQTEVF. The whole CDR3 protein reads CASGDQGQTEVFF.

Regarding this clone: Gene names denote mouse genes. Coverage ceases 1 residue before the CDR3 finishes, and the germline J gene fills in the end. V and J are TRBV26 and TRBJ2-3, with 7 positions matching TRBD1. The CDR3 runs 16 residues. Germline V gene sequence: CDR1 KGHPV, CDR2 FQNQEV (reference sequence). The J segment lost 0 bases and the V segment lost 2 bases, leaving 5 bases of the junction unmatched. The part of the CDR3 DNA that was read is TGTGCCAGCAGTCTGCACAGGGGATCTAGTGCAGAAACGCTGTAT. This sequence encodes CASSLHRGSSAETLY. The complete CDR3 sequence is CASSLHRGSSAETLYF.

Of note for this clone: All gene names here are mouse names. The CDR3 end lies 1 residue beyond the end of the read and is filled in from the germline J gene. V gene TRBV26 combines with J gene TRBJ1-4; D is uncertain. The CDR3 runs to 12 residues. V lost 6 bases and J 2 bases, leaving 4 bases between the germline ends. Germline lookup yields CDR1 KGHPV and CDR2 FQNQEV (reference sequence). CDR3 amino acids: CASRQSNERLFF. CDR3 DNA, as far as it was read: TGTGCCAGCAGGCAATCCAACGAAAGATTATTT.

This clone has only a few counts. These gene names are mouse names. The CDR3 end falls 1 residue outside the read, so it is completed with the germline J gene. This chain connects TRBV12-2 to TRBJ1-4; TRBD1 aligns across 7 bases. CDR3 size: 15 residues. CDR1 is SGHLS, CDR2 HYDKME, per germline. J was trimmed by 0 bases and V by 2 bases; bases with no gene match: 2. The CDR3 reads CASSPGQISNERLFF. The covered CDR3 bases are TGTGCCAGCTCTCCGGGACAGATTTCCAACGAAAGATTATTT.

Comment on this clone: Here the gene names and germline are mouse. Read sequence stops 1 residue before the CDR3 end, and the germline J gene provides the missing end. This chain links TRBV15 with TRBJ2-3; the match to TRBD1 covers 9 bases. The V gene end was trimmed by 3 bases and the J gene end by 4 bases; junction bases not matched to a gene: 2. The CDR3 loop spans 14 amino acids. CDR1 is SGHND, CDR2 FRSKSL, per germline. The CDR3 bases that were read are TGTGCCAGCAGTTTGGGGACAGGGACAGAAACGCTGTAT. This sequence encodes CASSLGTGTETLY. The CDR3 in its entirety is CASSLGTGTETLYF. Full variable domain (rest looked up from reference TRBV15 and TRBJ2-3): DAGVTQTPRHEVAEKGQTIILKCEPVSGHNDLFWYRQTKIQGLELLSYFRSKSLMEDGGAFKDRFKAEMLNSSFSTLKIQPTEPKDSAVYLCASSLGTGTETLYFGSGTRLTVL.

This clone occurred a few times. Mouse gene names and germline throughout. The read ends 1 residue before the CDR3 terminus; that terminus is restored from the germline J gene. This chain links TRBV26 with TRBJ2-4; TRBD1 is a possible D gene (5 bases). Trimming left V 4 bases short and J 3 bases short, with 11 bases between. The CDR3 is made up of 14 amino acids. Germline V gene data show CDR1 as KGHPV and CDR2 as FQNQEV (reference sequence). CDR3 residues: CASSPHRRQNTLYF. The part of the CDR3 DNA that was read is TGTGCCAGCAGTCCCCACAGGAGACAAAACACCTTGTAC.

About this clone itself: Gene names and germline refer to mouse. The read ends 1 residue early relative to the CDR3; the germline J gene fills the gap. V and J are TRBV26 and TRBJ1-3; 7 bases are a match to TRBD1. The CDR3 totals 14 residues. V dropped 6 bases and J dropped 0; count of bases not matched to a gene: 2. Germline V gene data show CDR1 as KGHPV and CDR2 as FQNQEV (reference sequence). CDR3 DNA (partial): TGTGCCAGCAGGGGGACAGATTCTGGAAATACGCTCTAT. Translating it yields CASRGTDSGNTLY. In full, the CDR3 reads CASRGTDSGNTLYF.

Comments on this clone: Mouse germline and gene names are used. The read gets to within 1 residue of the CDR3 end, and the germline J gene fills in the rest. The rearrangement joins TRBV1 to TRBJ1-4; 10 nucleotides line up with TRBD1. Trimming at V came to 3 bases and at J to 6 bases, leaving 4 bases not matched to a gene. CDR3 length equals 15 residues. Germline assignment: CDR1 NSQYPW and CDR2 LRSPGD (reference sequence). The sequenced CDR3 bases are TGCACCTGCAGTGCGGCCGGGACAGGGGACGAAAGATTATTT. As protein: CTCSAAGTGDERLF. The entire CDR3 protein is CTCSAAGTGDERLFF.

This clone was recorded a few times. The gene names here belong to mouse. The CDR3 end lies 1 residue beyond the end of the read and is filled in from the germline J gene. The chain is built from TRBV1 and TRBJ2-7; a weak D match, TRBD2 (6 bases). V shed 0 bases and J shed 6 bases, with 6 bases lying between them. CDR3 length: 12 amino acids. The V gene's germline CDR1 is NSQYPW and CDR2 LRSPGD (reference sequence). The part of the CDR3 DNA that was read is TGCACCTGCAGTGCAGACTGGGGTGAACAGTAC. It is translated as CTCSADWGEQY. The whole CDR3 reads CTCSADWGEQYF.

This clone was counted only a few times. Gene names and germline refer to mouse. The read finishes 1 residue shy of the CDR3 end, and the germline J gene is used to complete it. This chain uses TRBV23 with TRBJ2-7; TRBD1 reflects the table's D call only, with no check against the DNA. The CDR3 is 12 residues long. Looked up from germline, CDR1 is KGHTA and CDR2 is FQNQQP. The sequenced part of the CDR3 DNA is TGCTCCAGCAGTCGAGACAGATATGAACAGTAC. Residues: CSSSRDRYEQY. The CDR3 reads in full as CSSSRDRYEQYF.

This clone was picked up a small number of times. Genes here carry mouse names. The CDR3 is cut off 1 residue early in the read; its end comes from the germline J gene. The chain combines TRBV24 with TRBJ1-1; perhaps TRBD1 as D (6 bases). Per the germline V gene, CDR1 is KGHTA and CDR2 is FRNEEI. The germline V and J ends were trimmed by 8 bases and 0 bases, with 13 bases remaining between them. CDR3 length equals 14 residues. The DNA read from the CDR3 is TGTGCCAGCCCTCGGGACACCTCAAACACAGAAGTCTTC. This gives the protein CASPRDTSNTEVF. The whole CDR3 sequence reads CASPRDTSNTEVFF.

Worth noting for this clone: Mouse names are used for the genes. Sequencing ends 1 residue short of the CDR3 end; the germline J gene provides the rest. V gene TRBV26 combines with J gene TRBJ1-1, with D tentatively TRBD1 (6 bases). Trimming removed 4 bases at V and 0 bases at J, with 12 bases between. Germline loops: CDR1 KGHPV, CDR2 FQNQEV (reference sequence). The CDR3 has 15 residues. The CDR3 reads CASSPWGRANTEVFF. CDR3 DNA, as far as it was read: TGTGCCAGCAGTCCCTGGGGGCGTGCAAACACAGAAGTCTTC.

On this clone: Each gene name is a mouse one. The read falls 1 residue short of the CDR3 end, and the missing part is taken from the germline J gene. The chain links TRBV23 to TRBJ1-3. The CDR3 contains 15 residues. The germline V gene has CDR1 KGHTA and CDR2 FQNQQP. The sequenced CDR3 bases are TGCTCCAGCAGTCAATCGCCGGGTTCTGGAAATACGCTCTAT. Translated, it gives CSSSQSPGSGNTLY. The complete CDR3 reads CSSSQSPGSGNTLYF.

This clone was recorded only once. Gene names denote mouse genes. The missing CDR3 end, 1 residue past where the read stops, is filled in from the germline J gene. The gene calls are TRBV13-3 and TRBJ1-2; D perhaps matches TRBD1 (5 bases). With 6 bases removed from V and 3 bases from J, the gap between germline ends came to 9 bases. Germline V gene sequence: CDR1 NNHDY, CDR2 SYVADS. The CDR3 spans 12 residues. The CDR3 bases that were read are TGTGCCAGCATTCAGGGCGACTCCGACTACACC. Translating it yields CASIQGDSDYT. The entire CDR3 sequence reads CASIQGDSDYTF.

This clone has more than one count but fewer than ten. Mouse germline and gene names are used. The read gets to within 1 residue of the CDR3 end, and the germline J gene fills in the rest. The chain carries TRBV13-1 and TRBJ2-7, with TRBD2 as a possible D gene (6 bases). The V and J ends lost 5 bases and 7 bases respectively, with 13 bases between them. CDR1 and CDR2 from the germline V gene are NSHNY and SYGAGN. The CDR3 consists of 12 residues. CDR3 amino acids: CASSADWREQYF. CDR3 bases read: TGTGCCAGCAGCGCTGACTGGCGGGAACAGTAC.

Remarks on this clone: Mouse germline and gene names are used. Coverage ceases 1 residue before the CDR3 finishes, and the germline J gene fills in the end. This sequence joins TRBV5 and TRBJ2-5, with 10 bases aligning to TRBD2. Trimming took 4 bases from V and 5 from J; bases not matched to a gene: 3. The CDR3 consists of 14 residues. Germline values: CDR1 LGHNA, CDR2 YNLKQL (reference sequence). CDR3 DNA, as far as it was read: TGTGCCAGCAGCCCCCGGGACTGGGGAGACACCCAGTAC. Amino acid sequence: CASSPRDWGDTQY. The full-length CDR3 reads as CASSPRDWGDTQYF.

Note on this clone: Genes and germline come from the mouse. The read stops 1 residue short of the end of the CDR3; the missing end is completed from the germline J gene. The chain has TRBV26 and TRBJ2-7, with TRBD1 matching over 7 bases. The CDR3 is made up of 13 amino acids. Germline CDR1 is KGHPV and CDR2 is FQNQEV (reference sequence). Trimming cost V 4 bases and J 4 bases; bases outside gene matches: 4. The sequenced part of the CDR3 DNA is TGTGCCAGCAGTCCGGGACAGCCTTATGAACAGTAC. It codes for CASSPGQPYEQY. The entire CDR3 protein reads CASSPGQPYEQYF.

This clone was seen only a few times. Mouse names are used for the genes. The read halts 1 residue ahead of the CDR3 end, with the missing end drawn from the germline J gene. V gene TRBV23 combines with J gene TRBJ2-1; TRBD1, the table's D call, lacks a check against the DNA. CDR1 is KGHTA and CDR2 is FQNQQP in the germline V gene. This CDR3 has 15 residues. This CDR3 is CSSSQYQTGYAEQFF. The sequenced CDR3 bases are TGCTCCAGCAGTCAATACCAGACAGGCTATGCTGAGCAGTTC.